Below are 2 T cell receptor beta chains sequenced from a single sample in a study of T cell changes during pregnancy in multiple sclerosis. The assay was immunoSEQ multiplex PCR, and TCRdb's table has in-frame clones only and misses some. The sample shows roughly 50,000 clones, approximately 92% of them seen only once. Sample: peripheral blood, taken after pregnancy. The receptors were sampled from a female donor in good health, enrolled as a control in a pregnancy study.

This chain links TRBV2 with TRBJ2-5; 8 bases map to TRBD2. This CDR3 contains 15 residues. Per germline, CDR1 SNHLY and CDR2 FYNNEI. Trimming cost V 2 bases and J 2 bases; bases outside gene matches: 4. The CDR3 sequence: CASSERSGGQETQYF. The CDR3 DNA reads TGTGCCAGCAGTGAAAGATCGGGGGGGCAAGAGACCCAGTACTTC.

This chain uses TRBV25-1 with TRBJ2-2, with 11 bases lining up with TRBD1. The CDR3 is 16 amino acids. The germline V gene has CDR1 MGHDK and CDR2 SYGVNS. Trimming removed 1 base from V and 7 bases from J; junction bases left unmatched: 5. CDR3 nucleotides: TGTGCCAGCAGTGAATTTGGACAGGGGGCGGGCGGGGAGCTGTTTTTT. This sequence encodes CASSEFGQGAGGELFF.